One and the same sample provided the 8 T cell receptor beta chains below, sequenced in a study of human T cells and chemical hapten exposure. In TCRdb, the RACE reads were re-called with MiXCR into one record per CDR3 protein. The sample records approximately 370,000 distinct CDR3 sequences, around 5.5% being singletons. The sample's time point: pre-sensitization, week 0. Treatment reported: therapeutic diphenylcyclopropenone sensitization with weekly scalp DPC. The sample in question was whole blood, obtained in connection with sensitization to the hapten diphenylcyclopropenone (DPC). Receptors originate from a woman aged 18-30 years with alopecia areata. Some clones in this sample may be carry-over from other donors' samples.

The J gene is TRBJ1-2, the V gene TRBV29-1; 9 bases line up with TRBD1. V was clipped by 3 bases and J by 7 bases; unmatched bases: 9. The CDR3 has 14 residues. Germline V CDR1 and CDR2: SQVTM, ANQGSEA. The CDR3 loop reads CSVEALQGAGGYTF. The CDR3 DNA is TGCAGCGTTGAGGCGTTACAGGGGGCAGGTGGCTACACCTTC.

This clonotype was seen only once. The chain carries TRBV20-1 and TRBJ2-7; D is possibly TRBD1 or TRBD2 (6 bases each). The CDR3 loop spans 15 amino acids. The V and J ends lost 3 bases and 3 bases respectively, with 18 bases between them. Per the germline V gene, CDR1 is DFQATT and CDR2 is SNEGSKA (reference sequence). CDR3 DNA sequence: TGCAGTGCTAGTGGAGGGACACCTGGGAACTACGAGCAGTACTTC. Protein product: CSASGGTPGNYEQYF.

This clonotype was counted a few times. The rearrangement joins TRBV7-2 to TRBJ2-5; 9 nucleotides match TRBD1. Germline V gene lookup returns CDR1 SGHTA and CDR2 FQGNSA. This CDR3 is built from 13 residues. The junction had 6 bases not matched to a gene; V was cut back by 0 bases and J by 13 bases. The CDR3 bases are TGTGCCAGCAGCTTAGCGCTGGGACAGGGACCGTACTTC. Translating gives CASSLALGQGPYF.

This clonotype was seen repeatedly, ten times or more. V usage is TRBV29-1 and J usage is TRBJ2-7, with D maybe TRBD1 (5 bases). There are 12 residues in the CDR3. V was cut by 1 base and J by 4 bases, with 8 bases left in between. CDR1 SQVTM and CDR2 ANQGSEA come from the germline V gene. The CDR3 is CSVEGAGYEQYF. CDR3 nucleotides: TGCAGCGTTGAAGGCGCAGGGTACGAGCAGTACTTC.

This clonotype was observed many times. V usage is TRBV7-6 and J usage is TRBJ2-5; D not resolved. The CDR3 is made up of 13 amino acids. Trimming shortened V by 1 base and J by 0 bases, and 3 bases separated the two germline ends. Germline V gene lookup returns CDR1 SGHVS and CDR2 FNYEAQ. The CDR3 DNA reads TGTGCCAGCAGCTTAGGTTACCAAGAGACCCAGTACTTC. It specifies CASSLGYQETQYF.

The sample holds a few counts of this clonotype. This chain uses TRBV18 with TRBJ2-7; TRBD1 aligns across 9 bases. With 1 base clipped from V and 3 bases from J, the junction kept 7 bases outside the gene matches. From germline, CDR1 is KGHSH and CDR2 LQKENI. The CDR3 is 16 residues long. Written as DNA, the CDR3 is TGTGCCAGCTCACCACGGGGACAGGGTACTCTCTACGAGCAGTACTTC. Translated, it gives CASSPRGQGTLYEQYF.

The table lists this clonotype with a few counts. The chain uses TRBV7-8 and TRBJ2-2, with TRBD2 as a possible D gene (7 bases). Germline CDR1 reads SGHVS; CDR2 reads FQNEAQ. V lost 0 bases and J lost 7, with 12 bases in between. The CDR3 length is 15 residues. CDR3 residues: CASSLAGGPGGELFF. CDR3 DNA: TGTGCCAGCAGCTTAGCGGGGGGGCCTGGCGGGGAGCTGTTTTTT.

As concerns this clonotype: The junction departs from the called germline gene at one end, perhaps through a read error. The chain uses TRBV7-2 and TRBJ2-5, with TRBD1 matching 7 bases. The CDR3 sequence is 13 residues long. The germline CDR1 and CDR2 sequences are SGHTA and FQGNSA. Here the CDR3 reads CASSAGTETRFNF. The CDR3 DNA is TGTGCCAGCAGCGCAGGGACAGAGACCCGATTCAACTTC.